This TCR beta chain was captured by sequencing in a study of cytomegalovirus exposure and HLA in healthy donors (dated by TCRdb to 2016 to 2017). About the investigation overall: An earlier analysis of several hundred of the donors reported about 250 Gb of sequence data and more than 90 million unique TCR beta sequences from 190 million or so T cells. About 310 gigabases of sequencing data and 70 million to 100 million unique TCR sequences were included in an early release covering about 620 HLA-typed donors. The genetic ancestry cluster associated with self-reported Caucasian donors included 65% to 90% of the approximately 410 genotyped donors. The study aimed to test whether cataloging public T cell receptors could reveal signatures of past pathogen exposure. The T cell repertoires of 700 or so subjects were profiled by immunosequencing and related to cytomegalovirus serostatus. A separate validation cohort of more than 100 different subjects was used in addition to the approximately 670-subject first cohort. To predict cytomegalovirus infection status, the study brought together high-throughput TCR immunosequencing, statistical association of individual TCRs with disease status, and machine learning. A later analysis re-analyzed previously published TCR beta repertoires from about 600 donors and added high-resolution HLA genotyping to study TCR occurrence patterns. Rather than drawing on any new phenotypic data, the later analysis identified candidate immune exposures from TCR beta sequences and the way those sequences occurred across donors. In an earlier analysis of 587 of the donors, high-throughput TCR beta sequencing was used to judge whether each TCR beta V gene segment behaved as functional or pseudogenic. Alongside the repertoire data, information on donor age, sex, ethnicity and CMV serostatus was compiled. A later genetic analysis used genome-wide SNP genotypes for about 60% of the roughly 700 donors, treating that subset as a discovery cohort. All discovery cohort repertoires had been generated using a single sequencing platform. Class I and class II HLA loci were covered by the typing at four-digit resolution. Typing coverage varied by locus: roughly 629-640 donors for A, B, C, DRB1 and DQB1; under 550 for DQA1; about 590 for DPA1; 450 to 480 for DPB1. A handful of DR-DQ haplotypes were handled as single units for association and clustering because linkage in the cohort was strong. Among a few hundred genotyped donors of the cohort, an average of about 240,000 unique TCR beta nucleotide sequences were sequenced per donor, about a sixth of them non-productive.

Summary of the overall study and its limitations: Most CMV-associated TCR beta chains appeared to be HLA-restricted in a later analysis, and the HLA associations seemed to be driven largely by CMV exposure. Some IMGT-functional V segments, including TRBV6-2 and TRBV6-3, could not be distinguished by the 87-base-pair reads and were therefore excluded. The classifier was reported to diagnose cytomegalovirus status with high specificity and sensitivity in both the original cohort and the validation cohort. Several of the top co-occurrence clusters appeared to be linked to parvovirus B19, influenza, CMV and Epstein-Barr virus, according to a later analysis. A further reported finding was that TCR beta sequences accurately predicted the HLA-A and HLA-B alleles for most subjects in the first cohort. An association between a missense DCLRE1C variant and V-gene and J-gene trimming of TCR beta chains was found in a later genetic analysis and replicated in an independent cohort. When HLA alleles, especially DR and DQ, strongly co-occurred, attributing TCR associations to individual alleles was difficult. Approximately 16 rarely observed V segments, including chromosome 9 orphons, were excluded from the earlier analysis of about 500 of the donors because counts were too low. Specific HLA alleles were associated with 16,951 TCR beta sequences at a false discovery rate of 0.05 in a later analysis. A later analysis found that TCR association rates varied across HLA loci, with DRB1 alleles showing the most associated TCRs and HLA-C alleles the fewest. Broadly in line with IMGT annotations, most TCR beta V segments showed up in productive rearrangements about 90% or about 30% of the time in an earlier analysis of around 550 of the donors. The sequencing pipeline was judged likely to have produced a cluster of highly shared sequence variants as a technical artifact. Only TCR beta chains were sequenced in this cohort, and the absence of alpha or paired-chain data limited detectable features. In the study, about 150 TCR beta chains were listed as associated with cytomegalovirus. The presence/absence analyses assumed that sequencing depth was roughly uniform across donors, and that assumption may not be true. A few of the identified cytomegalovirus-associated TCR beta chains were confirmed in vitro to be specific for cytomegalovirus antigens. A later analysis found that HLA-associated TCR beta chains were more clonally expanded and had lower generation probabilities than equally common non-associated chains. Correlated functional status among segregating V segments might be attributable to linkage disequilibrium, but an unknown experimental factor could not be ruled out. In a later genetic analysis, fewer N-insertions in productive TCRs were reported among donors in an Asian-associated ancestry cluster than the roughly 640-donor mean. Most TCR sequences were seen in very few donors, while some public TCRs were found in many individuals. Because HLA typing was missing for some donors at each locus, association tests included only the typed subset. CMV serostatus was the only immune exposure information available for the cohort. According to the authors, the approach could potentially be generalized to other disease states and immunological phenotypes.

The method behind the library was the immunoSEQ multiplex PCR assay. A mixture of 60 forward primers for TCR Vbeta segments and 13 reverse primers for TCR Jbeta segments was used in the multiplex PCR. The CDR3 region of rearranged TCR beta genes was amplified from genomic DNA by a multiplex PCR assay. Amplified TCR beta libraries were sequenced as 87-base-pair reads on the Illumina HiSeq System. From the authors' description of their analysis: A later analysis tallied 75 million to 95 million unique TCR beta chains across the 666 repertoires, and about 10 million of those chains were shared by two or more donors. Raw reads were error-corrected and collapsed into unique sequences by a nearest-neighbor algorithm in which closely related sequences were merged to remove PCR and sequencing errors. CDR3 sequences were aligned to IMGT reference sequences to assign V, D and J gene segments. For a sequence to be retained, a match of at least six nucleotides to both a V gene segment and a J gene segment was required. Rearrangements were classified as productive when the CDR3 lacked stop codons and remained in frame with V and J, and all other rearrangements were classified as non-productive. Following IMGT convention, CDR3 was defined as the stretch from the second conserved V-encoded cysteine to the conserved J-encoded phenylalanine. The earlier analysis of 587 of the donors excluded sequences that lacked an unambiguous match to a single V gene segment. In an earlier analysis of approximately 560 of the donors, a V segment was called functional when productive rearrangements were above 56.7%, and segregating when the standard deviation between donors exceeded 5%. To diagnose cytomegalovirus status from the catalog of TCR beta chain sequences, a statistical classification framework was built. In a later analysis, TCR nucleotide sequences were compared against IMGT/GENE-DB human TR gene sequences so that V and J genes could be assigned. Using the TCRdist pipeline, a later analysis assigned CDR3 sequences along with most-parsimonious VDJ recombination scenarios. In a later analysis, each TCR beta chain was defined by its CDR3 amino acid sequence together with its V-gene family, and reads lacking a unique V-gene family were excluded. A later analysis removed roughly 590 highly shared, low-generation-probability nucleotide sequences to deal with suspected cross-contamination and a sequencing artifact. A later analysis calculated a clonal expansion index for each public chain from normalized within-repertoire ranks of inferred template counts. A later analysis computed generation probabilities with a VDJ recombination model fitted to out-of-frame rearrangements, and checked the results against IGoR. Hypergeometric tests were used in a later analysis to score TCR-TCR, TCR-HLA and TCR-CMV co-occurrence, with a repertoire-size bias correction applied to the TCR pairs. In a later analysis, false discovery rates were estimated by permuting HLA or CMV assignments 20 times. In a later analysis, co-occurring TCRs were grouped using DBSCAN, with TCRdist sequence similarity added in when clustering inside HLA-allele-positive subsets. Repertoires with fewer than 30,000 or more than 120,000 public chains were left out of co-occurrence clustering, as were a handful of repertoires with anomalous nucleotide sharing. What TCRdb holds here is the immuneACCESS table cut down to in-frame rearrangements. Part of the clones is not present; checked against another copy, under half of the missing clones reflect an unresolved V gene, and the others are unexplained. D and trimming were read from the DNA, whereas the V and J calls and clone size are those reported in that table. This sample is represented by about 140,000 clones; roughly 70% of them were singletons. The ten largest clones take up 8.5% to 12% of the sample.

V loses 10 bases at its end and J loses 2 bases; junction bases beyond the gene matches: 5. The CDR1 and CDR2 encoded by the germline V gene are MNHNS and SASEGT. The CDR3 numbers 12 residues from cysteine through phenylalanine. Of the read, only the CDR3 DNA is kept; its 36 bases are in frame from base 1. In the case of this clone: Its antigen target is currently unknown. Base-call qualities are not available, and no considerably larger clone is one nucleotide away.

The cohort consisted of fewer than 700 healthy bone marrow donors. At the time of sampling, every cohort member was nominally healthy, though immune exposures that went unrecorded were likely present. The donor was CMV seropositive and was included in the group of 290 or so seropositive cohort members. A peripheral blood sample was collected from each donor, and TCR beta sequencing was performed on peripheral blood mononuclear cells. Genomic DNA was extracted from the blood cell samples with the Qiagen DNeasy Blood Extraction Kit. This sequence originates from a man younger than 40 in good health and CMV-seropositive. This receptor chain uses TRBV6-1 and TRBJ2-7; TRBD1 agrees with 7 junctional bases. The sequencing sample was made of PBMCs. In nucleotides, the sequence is TGTGCCATTGGACAGGTTACCTACGAGCAGTACTTC. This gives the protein CAIGQVTYEQYF.